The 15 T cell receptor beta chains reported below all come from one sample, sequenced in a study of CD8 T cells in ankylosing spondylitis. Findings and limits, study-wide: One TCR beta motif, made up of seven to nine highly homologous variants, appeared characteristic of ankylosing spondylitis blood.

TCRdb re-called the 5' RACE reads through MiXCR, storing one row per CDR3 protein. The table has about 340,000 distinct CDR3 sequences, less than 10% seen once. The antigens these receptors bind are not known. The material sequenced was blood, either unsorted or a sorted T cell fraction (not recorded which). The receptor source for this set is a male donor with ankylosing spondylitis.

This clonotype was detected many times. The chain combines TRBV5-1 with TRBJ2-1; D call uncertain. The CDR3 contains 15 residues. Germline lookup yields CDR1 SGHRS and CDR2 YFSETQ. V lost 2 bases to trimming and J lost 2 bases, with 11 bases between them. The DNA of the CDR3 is TGCGCCAGCAGCTTCGAGAGCGTTACCTACAATGAGCAGTTCTTC. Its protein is CASSFESVTYNEQFF.

The CDR3 coding sequence is TGTGCCAGCAGTTTAGGGCAGCCGTACACAGATACGCAGTATTTT. Its protein product is CASSLGQPYTDTQYF. This chain links TRBV12-3 or TRBV12-4 with TRBJ2-3; no definite D call. Trimming removed 1 base at V and 2 bases at J, with 10 bases between. This CDR3 has 15 residues.

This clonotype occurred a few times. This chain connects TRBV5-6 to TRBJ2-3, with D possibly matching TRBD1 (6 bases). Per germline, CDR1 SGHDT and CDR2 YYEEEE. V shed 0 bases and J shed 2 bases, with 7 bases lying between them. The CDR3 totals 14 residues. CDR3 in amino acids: CASSLGDTTDTQYF. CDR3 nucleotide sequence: TGTGCCAGCAGCTTGGGGGACACCACAGATACGCAGTATTTT.

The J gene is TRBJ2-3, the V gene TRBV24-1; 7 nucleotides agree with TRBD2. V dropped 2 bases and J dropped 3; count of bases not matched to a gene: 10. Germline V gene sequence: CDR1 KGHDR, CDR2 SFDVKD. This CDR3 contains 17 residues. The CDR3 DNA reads TGTGCCACCAGTGATTATTTCGGCGGGAGAGGTACAGATACGCAGTATTTT. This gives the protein CATSDYFGGRGTDTQYF.

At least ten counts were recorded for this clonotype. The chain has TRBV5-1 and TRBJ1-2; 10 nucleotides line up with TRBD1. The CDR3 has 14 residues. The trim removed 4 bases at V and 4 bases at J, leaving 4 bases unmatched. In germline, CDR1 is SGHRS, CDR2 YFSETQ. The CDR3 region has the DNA TGCGCCAGCAGCCGGGACAGGGGTCCCTATGGCTACACCTTC. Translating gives CASSRDRGPYGYTF.

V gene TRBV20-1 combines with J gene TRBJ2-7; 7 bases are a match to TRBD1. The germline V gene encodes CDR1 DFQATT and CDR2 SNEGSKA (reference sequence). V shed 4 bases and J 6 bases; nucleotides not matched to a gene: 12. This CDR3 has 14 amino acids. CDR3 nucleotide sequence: TGCAGTGCTATCAATGACAGGGAGTTTGGCGAGCAGTACTTC. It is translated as CSAINDREFGEQYF.

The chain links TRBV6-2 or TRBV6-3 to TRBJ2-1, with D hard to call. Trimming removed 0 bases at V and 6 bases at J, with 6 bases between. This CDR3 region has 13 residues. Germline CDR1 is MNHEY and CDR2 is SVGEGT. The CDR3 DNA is TGTGCCAGCAGTTACTCGACTCTCAATGAGCAGTTCTTC. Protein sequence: CASSYSTLNEQFF.

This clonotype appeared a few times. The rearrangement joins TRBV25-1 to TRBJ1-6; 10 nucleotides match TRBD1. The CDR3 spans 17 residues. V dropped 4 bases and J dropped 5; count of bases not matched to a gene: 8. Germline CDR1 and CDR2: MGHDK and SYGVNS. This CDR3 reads CASSGMSGTGDNSPLHF. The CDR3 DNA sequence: TGTGCCAGCAGTGGAATGTCCGGGACAGGGGATAATTCACCCCTCCACTTT.

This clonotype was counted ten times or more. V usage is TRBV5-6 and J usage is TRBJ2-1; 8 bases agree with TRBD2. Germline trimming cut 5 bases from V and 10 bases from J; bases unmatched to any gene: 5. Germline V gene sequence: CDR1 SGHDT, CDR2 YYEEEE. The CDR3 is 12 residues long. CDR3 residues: CASSLAGLEQFF. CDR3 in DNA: TGTGCCAGCAGTCTAGCGGGTTTGGAGCAGTTCTTC.

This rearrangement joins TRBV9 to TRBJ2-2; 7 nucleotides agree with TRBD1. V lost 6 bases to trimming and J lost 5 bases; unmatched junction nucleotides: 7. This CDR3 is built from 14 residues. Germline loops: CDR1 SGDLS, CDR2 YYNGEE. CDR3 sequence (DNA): TGTGCCAGCACTACAGGGGATGGTACCGGGGAGCTGTTTTTT. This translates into CASTTGDGTGELFF. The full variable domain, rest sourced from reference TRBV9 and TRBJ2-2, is DSGVTQTPKHLITATGQRVTLRCSPRSGDLSVYWYQQSLDQGLQFLIQYYNGEERAKGNILERFSAQQFPDLHSELNLSSLELGDSALYFCASTTGDGTGELFFGEGSRLTVL.

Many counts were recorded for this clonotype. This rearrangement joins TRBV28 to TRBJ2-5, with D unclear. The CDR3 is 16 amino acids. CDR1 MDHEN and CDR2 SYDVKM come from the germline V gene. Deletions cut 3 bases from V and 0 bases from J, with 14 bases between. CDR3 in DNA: TGTGCCAGCAGTTTTAGTACCGAACTGTACCAAGAGACCCAGTACTTC. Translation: CASSFSTELYQETQYF.

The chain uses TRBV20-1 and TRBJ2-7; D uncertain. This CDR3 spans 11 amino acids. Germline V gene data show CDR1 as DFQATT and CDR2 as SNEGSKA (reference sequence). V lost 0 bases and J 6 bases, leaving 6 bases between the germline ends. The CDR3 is CSARESGEQYF. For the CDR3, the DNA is TGCAGTGCTAGAGAATCCGGCGAGCAGTACTTC.

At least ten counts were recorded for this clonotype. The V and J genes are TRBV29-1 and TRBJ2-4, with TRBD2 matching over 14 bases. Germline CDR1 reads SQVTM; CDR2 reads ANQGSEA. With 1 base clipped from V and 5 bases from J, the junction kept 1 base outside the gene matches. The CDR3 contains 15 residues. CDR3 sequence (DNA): TGCAGCGTTGAAGGGGGACTAGCGGGGGAAAACATTCAGTACTTC. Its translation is CSVEGGLAGENIQYF.

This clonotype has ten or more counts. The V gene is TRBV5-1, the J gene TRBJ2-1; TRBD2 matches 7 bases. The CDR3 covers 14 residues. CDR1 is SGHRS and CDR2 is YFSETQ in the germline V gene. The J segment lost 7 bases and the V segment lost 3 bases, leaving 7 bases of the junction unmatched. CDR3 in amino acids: CASSWTSPENEQFF. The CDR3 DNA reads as TGCGCCAGCAGCTGGACTAGTCCCGAAAATGAGCAGTTCTTC.

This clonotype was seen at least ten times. The CDR3 bases are TGTGCCAGCAGCCTTCATTGGACAGCCCTGAGGGCAGATACGCAGTATTTT. Translation gives CASSLHWTALRADTQYF. The chain has TRBV27 and TRBJ2-3; the D gene is possibly TRBD1 (6 bases). Germline lookup yields CDR1 MNHEY and CDR2 SMNVEV (reference sequence). The CDR3 loop spans 17 amino acids. V dropped 6 bases and J dropped 4 bases, with 23 bases sitting between them.